The rows below give T cell receptor beta chains drawn from one sample of a study of shared clonotypes between healthy human individuals. Sequencing used immunoSEQ multiplex PCR; TCRdb keeps in-frame clones, though not all of them. The sample yields about 2 million clones, 90% to 95% seen once. Sequenced: naive CD4+ T cells sorted from blood. The receptors stem from a man aged 18 to 30 in good health. CDR3s include the opening cysteine and the closing phenylalanine or tryptophan. The order of the fields is V gene, clone size, J gene, D gene, CDR3 protein, CDR3 DNA. A D gene is named only where the DNA matches it firmly. The listing skips clone size in some rows; elsewhere it reads once, few, many or a size class.

TRBV2	NA	TRBJ2-2	TRBD1	CASNDRAFNTGELFF	TGTGCCAGCAACGACAGGGCCTTCAACACCGGGGAGCTGTTTTTT
TRBV27	few	TRBJ2-3	NA	CASSFSTDTQYF	TGTGCCAGCAGTTTTTCCACAGATACGCAGTATTTT
TRBV2	NA	TRBJ1-2	NA	CASSAGDSGYTF	TGTGCCAGCAGTGCAGGGGATAGTGGCTACACCTTC
TRBV7-8	NA	TRBJ2-7	TRBD1	CASSTGQGQSYEQYF	TGTGCCAGCAGCACGGGACAGGGTCAGAGCTACGAGCAGTACTTC
TRBV30	NA	TRBJ2-1	TRBD2	CAWSLLAGVKSEQFF	TGTGCCTGGAGCCTACTAGCGGGAGTTAAGAGTGAGCAGTTCTTC
TRBV21-1	NA	TRBJ2-7	NA	CASSTRQAPTYEQYF	TGTGCCAGCAGCACGCGACAGGCGCCTACCTACGAGCAGTACTTC
TRBV28	NA	TRBJ2-3	TRBD1	CASRTGGTDTQYF	TGTGCCAGCAGGACAGGGGGCACAGATACGCAGTATTTT
TRBV5-1	NA	TRBJ1-1	NA	CASSLGRVENTEAFF	TGCGCCAGCAGCTTGGGCAGGGTGGAGAACACTGAAGCTTTCTTT
TRBV7-2	NA	TRBJ1-4	NA	CASSLGSATNEKLFF	TGTGCCAGCAGCTTAGGCAGTGCAACTAATGAAAAACTGTTTTTT
TRBV21-1	NA	TRBJ2-2	NA	CASSTHSGRRNTGELFF	TGTGCCAGCAGCACACATAGCGGGAGGCGGAACACCGGGGAGCTGTTTTTT
TRBV11-2	NA	TRBJ2-7	TRBD2	CASSALTSGRFSYEQYF	TGTGCCAGCAGCGCCCTGACTAGCGGGAGGTTCTCCTACGAGCAGTACTTC
TRBV4-1	NA	TRBJ2-1	NA	CASSHRGTPGGNEQFF	TGCGCCAGCAGCCACCGAGGGACTCCAGGCGGCAATGAGCAGTTCTTC
TRBV18	once	TRBJ2-7	NA	CASSPRSYEQYF	TGTGCCAGCTCACCAAGAAGCTACGAGCAGTACTTC
TRBV28	NA	TRBJ1-2	NA	CASIGALGYTF	TGTGCCAGCATCGGGGCGCTCGGCTACACCTTC
TRBV11-2	NA	TRBJ2-5	NA	CASSLAKLWRGDQETQYF	TGTGCCAGCAGCTTAGCCAAGCTATGGAGGGGGGACCAAGAGACCCAGTACTTC
TRBV19	once	TRBJ1-2	NA	CASSSYRDGYTF	TGTGCCAGTAGTTCGTACAGGGATGGCTACACCTTC
TRBV7-2	NA	TRBJ2-7	NA	CASSRSTEYEQYF	TGTGCCAGCAGCCGGTCGACCGAATACGAGCAGTACTTC
TRBV2	NA	TRBJ2-3	NA	CASSELGGSTDTQYF	TGTGCCAGCAGTGAACTTGGGGGCTCTACAGATACGCAGTATTTT
TRBV4-1	once	TRBJ2-1	TRBD2	CASSQPVVAGANEQFF	TGCGCCAGCAGCCAACCCGTGGTAGCGGGAGCCAATGAGCAGTTCTTC
TRBV4-2	once	TRBJ2-7	TRBD1	CASSRLGGQGSYEQYF	TGTGCCAGCAGCCGGTTAGGGGGACAGGGGTCCTACGAGCAGTACTTC
TRBV27	NA	TRBJ2-1	NA	CASSPTPTGTLYNEQFF	TGTGCCAGCAGTCCAACCCCAACAGGGACCCTCTACAATGAGCAGTTCTTC
TRBV4-2	NA	TRBJ2-1	TRBD2	CASSRISGGSSISYNEQFF	TGTGCCAGCAGCCGGATTAGCGGGGGGTCCTCTATTTCCTACAATGAGCAGTTCTTC
TRBV6-5	NA	TRBJ1-2	NA	CASRPGQKNYGYTF	TGTGCCAGCAGGCCCGGACAGAAAAACTATGGCTACACCTTC
TRBV12-5	few	TRBJ2-5	TRBD1	CASGLGTGEETQYF	TGTGCTAGTGGTTTGGGAACAGGGGAAGAGACCCAGTACTTC
TRBV6-6	once	TRBJ1-6	TRBD1	CASSTTRGRGNSPLHF	TGTGCCAGCAGTACGACCAGGGGGCGAGGGAATTCACCCCTCCACTTT
TRBV18	NA	TRBJ1-5	NA	CASSPEPGNQPQHF	TGTGCCAGCTCACCAGAGCCAGGGAATCAGCCCCAGCATTTT
TRBV30	NA	TRBJ2-1	TRBD2	CAWTGGLAGYNEQFF	TGTGCCTGGACCGGGGGACTAGCGGGATACAATGAGCAGTTCTTC
TRBV28	NA	TRBJ1-4	NA	CASRPSRGGNEKLFF	TGTGCCAGCAGGCCCTCGCGGGGAGGTAATGAAAAACTGTTTTTT
TRBV7-2	NA	TRBJ2-7	NA	CASSLTKTYEQYF	TGTGCCAGCAGCTTAACGAAAACCTACGAGCAGTACTTC
TRBV6-1	NA	TRBJ1-2	NA	CASSTGASYGYTF	TGTGCCAGCTCCACGGGGGCGAGCTATGGCTACACCTTC
TRBV5-4	NA	TRBJ2-7	TRBD1	CASSLGGQGYEQYF	TGTGCCAGCAGCTTGGGTGGACAGGGCTACGAGCAGTACTTC